This T cell receptor beta chain is drawn from a study of T cells in Graves' hyperthyroidism and ophthalmopathy (dated by TCRdb to between 2018 and 2021). General notes on the study: Peripheral blood samples were taken at initial diagnosis, before any treatment was given. The paper describes TCR Vbeta CDR3 sequencing of about 140 peripheral blood samples, made up of 40 to 45 ophthalmopathy patients, over 70 hyperthyroidism patients and 17 progressor patients. For training and testing, the roughly 93 patients in the discovery cohort were randomly divided in a 7:3 ratio. Once sampling was done, hyperthyroidism patients were given methimazole at a starting dose of 30 mg daily, whereas ophthalmopathy patients were given high-dose intravenous methylprednisolone. In over five Graves' hyperthyroidism patients, the study also compared T-cell repertoires from thyroid tissue with T-cell repertoires from blood. Prospective prediction of ophthalmopathy was tested in an independent validation cohort of 18 to 20 hyperthyroidism patients and roughly 16 patients who later progressed to ophthalmopathy. To identify TCR V-J signatures that set the groups apart, the researchers used a discovery cohort of roughly 100 patients, made up of 43 with Graves' ophthalmopathy and 57 with stable Graves' hyperthyroidism.

To note about this clonotype: The antigen this receptor binds is unknown. Per-nucleotide qualities are absent, and no much larger clonotype sits a single base away.

Overall results and qualifications from the work: Blood samples also contained most of the expanded thyroid clonotypes (frequency above 0.001), which suggests that blood repertoires may reflect thyroid immune responses. No statistical method was used to set the sample size in advance, and investigators knew the group allocation. In validation, progression to ophthalmopathy was predicted by the model with roughly 71% sensitivity and 72.22% specificity, a median of about 6.4 months before onset. A model built on a 13 V-J signature distinguished ophthalmopathy from stable hyperthyroidism, reaching around 88% sensitivity and about 81% specificity in cross-validation and 80%/75% in testing.

Trimming removed 2 bases from V and 4 bases from J, leaving 8 bases between the germline ends. The germline V gene provides CDR1 MNHEY and CDR2 SVGEGT. The CDR3 spans 13 residues, from the cysteine through the phenylalanine. Of all the DNA, just the CDR3 is kept, 39 bases in frame from base 1. TCR beta CDR3 regions were amplified from RNA transcripts. A first-round RT-PCR of the TCR CDR3 used the HTBI primer set with the Qiagen OneStep RT-PCR kit. The libraries were constructed in a second round of multiplex PCR and then size-selected and purified. Libraries were sequenced paired-end with 100 bp reads on an Illumina HiSeq2000. In the authors' own workflow: SOAPnuke was used to process the raw data, with reads discarded if the reads contained adapters or uncalled bases, had a mean Phred below 15, or lacked an exact constant-primer or identifier match. COPE v1.2.5 was used to merge the high-quality paired reads, and each unique nucleotide sequence was defined as a clonotype. Clonotypes were aligned to IMGT TRBV, TRBD and TRBJ reference segments using MiTCR v1.1. Analysis was restricted to V-J combinations with a frequency above 0.0001, which covered roughly 99% of repertoires. The TCS score was defined as the ratio of F50 (clonal expansion) to E x V (chaos), calculated using BLOSUM62-based TCRdist between CDR3 peptides within each V-J. Welch's t-statistics and random forest reduced roughly 540 V-J features to roughly 13, which were used in a naive Bayes classifier (R e1071). TCRdb reprocessing: public reads trimmed at Q25 with fastp, clones called with MiXCR, in-frame beta chains kept. Each entry merges the rows of one CDR3 protein and shows their most common DNA and genes. The V and J calls shown here were made by TCRdb, not taken from the authors' results. In all, the sample holds around 440,000 distinct CDR3 sequences, and around a sixth of those were seen once. Roughly 7.7% of the sample belongs to the ten largest clones.

Stable Graves' hyperthyroidism was defined as the absence of progression to ophthalmopathy over 18 months of follow-up. Hyperthyroidism patients were aged 18 to 65 years and newly diagnosed, with disease duration of less than 2 months. Exclusion was applied to patients with uncontrolled infections, other autoimmune diseases, pregnancy or lactation. Clinical symptoms, serum thyroxine and TRAb, thyroid ultrasound, and orbital computed tomography formed the basis for the diagnoses. PBMCs were isolated from around 10 ml of fresh peripheral blood by Ficoll-Paque density gradient centrifugation. Trizol reagent was used to extract total RNA, and RNA quality was then checked on an Agilent 2100 Bioanalyzer.

The sequencing sample was made of blood. Rearrangement joined TRBV6-2 or TRBV6-3 to TRBJ1-2; no D gene is confidently identified. The clonotype originates from a woman aged 18-29 years with Graves' hyperthyroidism. The bases read TGTGCCAGCAGTTACGTGTCATTCTATGGCTACACCTTC. Its translation is CASSYVSFYGYTF.